Sequencing of this T cell receptor beta chain was carried out in a study of response to subunit inactivated influenza vaccine. TCRdb re-analysed the RT-PCR reads in MiXCR, keeping a single row per CDR3 protein. The sample holds over 650,000 distinct CDR3 sequences, about 18% seen once. Of note for this clonotype: What it binds is unknown.

Whole-study findings and limits: The authors suggested that every seasonal influenza vaccination recruits few new T cells.

The sequenced sample was PBMCs from blood, obtained around 5 days after vaccination. This TCR was sampled from a man in his fifties who received an inactivated influenza vaccine.

CDR3 nucleotide sequence: TGTGCCATCAGTTGGCGGGACCGGGAGACCCAGTACTTC. Translated, it gives CAISWRDRETQYF. The V and J genes are TRBV10-3 and TRBJ2-5; D may be TRBD2 (6 bases). Germline assignment: CDR1 ENHRY and CDR2 SYGVKD. The CDR3 sequence is 13 residues long. V dropped 5 bases and J dropped 5 bases, with 12 bases sitting between them.